This T cell receptor (beta chain) was sequenced for a study of T cell repertoires in cytomegalovirus infection. The overall study: In public TCR beta signatures, there were indications of both CMV infection and matching HLA type. General observations from the study: In two of eight donors, the top clonotype was HLA-C-restricted CMV-specific. Totalled public TCR beta family frequency picked out people who carried CMV plus the relevant HLA.

Germline V gene data show CDR1 as MNHEY and CDR2 as SVGAGI. The CDR3 totals 16 residues. With V trimmed by 4 bases and J by 7 bases, 13 bases remained unmatched. The table lists this clonotype with many counts. Its antigen is as yet unknown. TCRdb re-called the reads with MiXCR, one entry per CDR3 protein. The table lists 150,000 to 180,000 distinct CDR3 sequences, about a quarter of them singletons. The chain links TRBV6-5 to TRBJ2-1; 7 bases line up with TRBD1. Source material: PBMCs. The sequence derives from a human donor in good health (CMV status not recorded). Some clones in this sample may be carry-over from other donors' samples. CDR3 DNA: TGTGCCAGCAGTTCCTATACAGGGGCTGTGAGTAATGAGCAGTTCTTC. Translating it yields CASSSYTGAVSNEQFF.